Each of the 30 T cell receptor beta chains below was sequenced from the same sample in a study of T cell changes during pregnancy in multiple sclerosis. Some clones are missing from TCRdb's copy, which holds only in-frame ones; the method was immunoSEQ multiplex PCR. The repertoire includes around 75,000 clones, 75% to 95% of them detected once, and around 0.27% sits in the top ten. The sequencing used CD4+ T cells from peripheral blood mononuclear cells, collected in the third trimester of pregnancy. The receptors were sampled from a female donor in good health, enrolled as a control in a pregnancy study.

The J gene is TRBJ1-6, the V gene TRBV7-2; 9 nucleotides line up with TRBD1. Germline V gene sequence: CDR1 SGHTA, CDR2 FQGNSA. V lost 0 bases and J lost 0; bases outside the gene matches: 12. The CDR3 is made up of 21 amino acids. CDR3 sequence (DNA): TGTGCCAGCAGCTTAGCGTGGGATCGAGGACAGGGGAGCTCCTATAATTCACCCCTCCACTTT. Its protein product is CASSLAWDRGQGSSYNSPLHF. The variable domain in full, with the rest retrieved from reference TRBV7-2 and TRBJ1-6, is GAGVSQSPSNKVTEKGKDVELRCDPISGHTALYWYRQSLGQGLEFLIYFQGNSAPDKSGLPSDRFSAERTGGSVSTLTIQRTQQEDSAVYLCASSLAWDRGQGSSYNSPLHFGNGTRLTVT.

The rearrangement joins TRBV7-9 to TRBJ1-6, with 7 bases aligning to TRBD1. V shed 3 bases and J 10 bases; nucleotides not matched to a gene: 6. The CDR3 length is 14 residues. Germline lookup yields CDR1 SEHNR and CDR2 FQNEAQ (reference sequence). The CDR3 nucleotides are TGTGCCAGCAGCTTTTCAGGGGGGCACTCACCCCTCCACTTT. Its protein product is CASSFSGGHSPLHF.

This clone was observed a handful of times. CDR3 loop: CASSSGEAGPGTQYF. In DNA form, the CDR3 reads TGCGCCAGCAGCTCGGGTGAAGCGGGACCGGGGACCCAGTACTTC. The chain combines TRBV5-1 with TRBJ2-5, with 7 bases aligning to TRBD2. The CDR3 has 15 residues. Germline lookup yields CDR1 SGHRS and CDR2 YFSETQ. V dropped 3 bases and J dropped 7; count of bases not matched to a gene: 12.

V and J are TRBV5-6 and TRBJ2-5; D is possibly TRBD1 (6 bases). Germline assignment: CDR1 SGHDT and CDR2 YYEEEE. V lost 0 bases, J lost 4 bases, and 10 bases lay in between. This CDR3 has 14 amino acids. CDR3 nucleotide sequence: TGTGCCAGCAGCTTGGAATCACAGGGAGAGACCCAGTACTTC. Amino acids: CASSLESQGETQYF.

The V gene is TRBV4-3, the J gene TRBJ1-2, with D tentatively TRBD1 (6 bases). Per germline, CDR1 LGHNA and CDR2 YSLEER. The V and J ends lost 0 bases and 8 bases respectively, with 19 bases between them. The CDR3 loop spans 16 amino acids. CDR3 coding DNA: TGCGCCAGCAGCCAAGATGTAGGGGGGGGCTTTCGGGGCTACACCTTC. Its protein is CASSQDVGGGFRGYTF.

The gene calls are TRBV7-2 and TRBJ2-1; TRBD2 matches at 14 bases. The CDR3 is made up of 17 amino acids. The germline gives CDR1 SGHTA, CDR2 FQGNSA. The ends lost 5 bases at V and 6 bases at J; junction bases unmatched: 9. The CDR3 nucleotides read TGTGCCAGCAGCCATCGAAGACTAGCGGGGGGGCTCAATGAGCAGTTCTTC. It encodes CASSHRRLAGGLNEQFF.

This rearrangement joins TRBV19 to TRBJ2-3; 9 nucleotides align to TRBD2. The trim removed 7 bases at V and 4 bases at J, leaving 12 bases unmatched. This CDR3 is built from 16 residues. In germline, CDR1 is LNHDA, CDR2 SQIVND (reference sequence). CDR3 coding DNA: TGTGCCAGTAATGAGCGGGGGCGGGGGGGCGCAGATACGCAGTATTTT. Its protein is CASNERGRGGADTQYF.

V usage is TRBV2 and J usage is TRBJ1-1; 9 bases align to TRBD1. CDR3 length: 14 residues. V gave up 10 bases and J gave up 5 bases; unmatched junction bases: 11. Germline V gene lookup returns CDR1 SNHLY and CDR2 FYNNEI. This CDR3 is CATQGGTGLTEAFF. The CDR3 bases are TGTGCCACCCAGGGGGGGACAGGGTTAACTGAAGCTTTCTTT. The full variable domain, rest sourced from reference TRBV2 and TRBJ1-1, is EPEVTQTPSHQVTQMGQEVILRCVPISNHLYFYWYRQILGQKVEFLVSFYNNEISEKSEIFDDQFSVERPDGSNFTLKIRSTKLEDSAMYFCATQGGTGLTEAFFGQGTRLTVV.

The rearrangement uses TRBV6-6 and TRBJ1-6, with a weak D call TRBD1 (6 bases). V gave up 2 bases and J gave up 7 bases, with 6 bases separating them. Germline V gives CDR1 MNHNY, CDR2 SVGAGI (reference sequence). The CDR3 has 13 residues. CDR3 coding DNA: TGTGCCAGCAGTTACGGACAGAATTCACCCCTCCACTTT. Translating it yields CASSYGQNSPLHF.

This chain uses TRBV5-4 with TRBJ2-3, with 11 positions matching TRBD1. CDR3 length equals 15 residues. Germline CDR1 SGHNT, CDR2 YYREEE (reference sequence). Losses at the gene ends were 3 bases for V and 5 bases for J; bases not matched to a gene: 5. CDR3 sequence: CASSSDRGLKDTQYF. The CDR3 DNA reads TGTGCCAGCAGCTCGGACAGGGGGCTTAAAGATACGCAGTATTTT.

The rearrangement joins TRBV5-6 to TRBJ1-5; D is uncertain. Trimming stripped 4 bases from V and 4 bases from J, with 15 bases between. Germline assignment: CDR1 SGHDT and CDR2 YYEEEE. CDR3 length: 15 amino acids. The chain's CDR3 is CASSPHAIRNQPQHF. In DNA form, the CDR3 reads TGTGCCAGCAGCCCTCACGCCATCAGGAATCAGCCCCAGCATTTT.

V and J are TRBV20-1 and TRBJ1-1; tentatively, D is TRBD1 (5 bases). The V gene lost 6 bases and the J gene lost 4 bases, with 9 bases spanning the gap. Looked up from germline, CDR1 is DFQATT and CDR2 is SNEGSKA (reference sequence). This CDR3 contains 11 residues. CDR3 nucleotide sequence: TGCAGTGCGGCACAGGCCACTGAAGCTTTCTTT. Its protein product is CSAAQATEAFF.

The chain employs TRBV11-3 and TRBJ2-7, with D maybe TRBD2 (6 bases). The CDR3 covers 15 residues. Trimming took off 0 bases at V and 4 bases at J, with 13 bases between the two ends. Germline CDR1 SGHNT, CDR2 YENEEA. CDR3 in amino acids: CASSLEGSGGYEQYF. CDR3 DNA: TGTGCCAGCAGCTTAGAGGGGTCAGGAGGGTACGAGCAGTACTTC.

The rearrangement joins TRBV29-1 to TRBJ2-3; tentative D call: TRBD1 (5 bases). The CDR3 sequence is 14 residues long. Germline loops: CDR1 SQVTM, CDR2 ANQGSEA. V lost 3 bases, J lost 6 bases, and 16 bases lay in between. The CDR3 protein is CSVEQGKGGDTQYF. CDR3 nucleotide sequence: TGCAGCGTTGAGCAGGGTAAAGGTGGGGATACGCAGTATTTT.

This chain connects TRBV30 to TRBJ2-3, with D possibly TRBD2 on 5 matching bases. V was cut by 3 bases and J by 2 bases, with 12 bases left in between. Germline values: CDR1 GTSNPN, CDR2 SVGIG (reference sequence). The CDR3 covers 14 residues. CDR3 in amino acids: CAWSAGLNTDTQYF. In DNA, the CDR3 is TGTGCCTGGAGCGCCGGACTTAACACAGATACGCAGTATTTT.

The gene calls are TRBV11-2 and TRBJ1-1, with D hard to call. The CDR3 spans 13 residues. From germline, CDR1 is SGHAT and CDR2 FQNNGV. Trimming stripped 1 base from V and 8 bases from J, with 11 bases between. CDR3 sequence reads: CASSLVRVSEAFF. CDR3 bases: TGTGCCAGCAGCTTAGTTCGGGTGTCGGAAGCTTTCTTT.

This chain uses TRBV4-2 with TRBJ2-1; D might be TRBD2 (7 bases). V was shortened by 0 bases and J by 9 bases, with 15 bases between the two germline ends. The CDR3 contains 15 residues. Germline values: CDR1 LGHNA, CDR2 YNFKEQ. CDR3 sequence reads: CASSQDHYREGEQFF. The CDR3 DNA is TGTGCCAGCAGCCAAGATCATTACAGGGAGGGTGAGCAGTTCTTC.

The chain recombines TRBV6-5 with TRBJ1-5; the D is unclear. Germline V CDR1 and CDR2: MNHEY, SVGAGI. V shed 0 bases and J shed 1 base, with 10 bases lying between them. This CDR3 comprises 16 residues. CDR3 in amino acids: CASSYSIPNSNQPQHF. The CDR3 DNA is TGTGCCAGCAGTTACTCCATTCCTAACAGCAATCAGCCCCAGCATTTT.

The rearrangement links TRBV6-4 to TRBJ2-1, with a tentative D call TRBD2 (5 bases). Germline CDR1 and CDR2: MRHNA and SNTAGT. V lost 2 bases, J lost 4 bases, and 15 bases lay in between. The CDR3 runs 16 residues. CDR3 DNA sequence: TGTGCCAGCAGTGACACCCGGGTAGCGAGGTACAATGAGCAGTTCTTC. This codes for CASSDTRVARYNEQFF.

The rearrangement links TRBV10-2 to TRBJ1-1; 8 nucleotides agree with TRBD1. Germline V gene sequence: CDR1 WSHSY, CDR2 SAAADI. This CDR3 spans 17 amino acids. Germline trimming cut 4 bases from V and 1 base from J; bases unmatched to any gene: 11. The CDR3, as DNA: TGCGCCAGCAGTGTTCTTATGTCAGGGGGCTCGAACACTGAAGCTTTCTTT. Its translation: CASSVLMSGGSNTEAFF.

The V call is TRBV9, the J call TRBJ1-3, with D possibly matching TRBD1 (5 bases). The germline V gene has CDR1 SGDLS and CDR2 YYNGEE. The CDR3 totals 15 residues. The V gene lost 4 bases and the J gene lost 2 bases, with 13 bases spanning the gap. CDR3 DNA sequence: TGTGCCAGCAGCTTTGACAGTGTCCCTGGAAACACCATATATTTT. Its translation is CASSFDSVPGNTIYF.

This chain links TRBV11-3 with TRBJ1-2; D might be TRBD1 (6 bases). The CDR3 length is 14 residues. Trimming cost V 5 bases and J 5 bases, with 15 bases left between them. Per germline, CDR1 SGHNT and CDR2 YENEEA. The CDR3 loop is CASSVDSLGYGYTF. CDR3 nucleotide sequence: TGTGCCAGCAGCGTGGACAGCCTAGGTTATGGCTACACCTTC.

The CDR3 nucleotides are TGCGCCAGCAGCCCGGGGACAGGGGAAGGTTTGGGGCGAGAAAAACTGTTTTTT. This codes for CASSPGTGEGLGREKLFF. J is TRBJ1-4 and V is TRBV5-1; 10 nucleotides align to TRBD1. Per germline, CDR1 SGHRS and CDR2 YFSETQ. The V gene end was trimmed by 4 bases and the J gene end by 8 bases; junction bases not matched to a gene: 17. The CDR3 has 18 amino acids.

This chain uses TRBV4-2 with TRBJ2-7, with 7 bases lining up with TRBD2. This CDR3 contains 15 residues. Per the germline V gene, CDR1 is LGHNA and CDR2 is YNFKEQ. The trim removed 1 base at V and 4 bases at J, leaving 7 bases unmatched. CDR3 bases: TGTGCCAGCAGCCAAGCGATCGGGGGGTGGTACGAGCAGTACTTC. Its protein is CASSQAIGGWYEQYF.

This clone has just a few counts. The V and J genes are TRBV14 and TRBJ2-7; D possibly corresponds to TRBD1 (6 bases). CDR1 is SGHDN, CDR2 FVKESK, per germline. The CDR3 sequence is 15 residues long. The ends were cut back, 4 bases at V and 4 bases at J, with 17 bases in the middle. The CDR3 DNA follows: TGTGCCAGCAGCCCGCCACAGGGAAGGGGATACGAGCAGTACTTC. Amino acids: CASSPPQGRGYEQYF.

V is TRBV4-2 and J is TRBJ2-1, with 8 nucleotides matching TRBD2. The CDR3 runs to 16 residues. CDR1 is LGHNA, CDR2 YNFKEQ, per germline. Unmatched junction bases numbered 16, after V lost 5 bases and J lost 10 bases. Here the CDR3 DNA reads TGTGCCAGCAGCGCCAGAAAACGGGGGGGCCAAGGGGAGCAGTTCTTC. Its translation: CASSARKRGGQGEQFF.

The chain joins TRBV29-1 to TRBJ2-3, with 7 bases that match TRBD1. CDR3 size: 13 residues. Germline CDR1 reads SQVTM; CDR2 reads ANQGSEA. V lost 7 bases to trimming and J lost 3 bases; unmatched junction nucleotides: 7. The DNA for the CDR3 is TGCAGCGGGACCAGGGGGAAGACAGATACGCAGTATTTT. This translates into CSGTRGKTDTQYF.

The chain employs TRBV15 and TRBJ1-2, with TRBD1 identical over 7 bases. The germline CDR1 and CDR2 sequences are LNHNV and YYDKDF (reference sequence). V shed 4 bases and J 8 bases; nucleotides not matched to a gene: 4. The CDR3 is made up of 12 amino acids. The CDR3 nucleotides are TGTGCCACCAGCATAGACAGGGCCGGCTACACCTTC. Translation: CATSIDRAGYTF.

The chain employs TRBV9 and TRBJ1-2; the D gene is possibly TRBD1 (6 bases). The CDR3 has 14 amino acids. Trimming left V 3 bases short and J 1 base short, with 10 bases between. Germline CDR1 SGDLS, CDR2 YYNGEE. The CDR3 region has the DNA TGTGCCAGCAGCGGACCCAGGGGTAACTATGGCTACACCTTC. It yields the protein CASSGPRGNYGYTF.

The chain uses TRBV6-5 and TRBJ1-5; D might be TRBD1 (5 bases). The CDR3 consists of 12 residues. V was trimmed by 8 bases and J by 7 bases, leaving 12 bases between them. Germline CDR1 reads MNHEY; CDR2 reads SVGAGI. DNA of the CDR3: TGTGCCAGCGGCCCTAGGGGCCAGCCCCAGCATTTT. It translates to CASGPRGQPQHF.